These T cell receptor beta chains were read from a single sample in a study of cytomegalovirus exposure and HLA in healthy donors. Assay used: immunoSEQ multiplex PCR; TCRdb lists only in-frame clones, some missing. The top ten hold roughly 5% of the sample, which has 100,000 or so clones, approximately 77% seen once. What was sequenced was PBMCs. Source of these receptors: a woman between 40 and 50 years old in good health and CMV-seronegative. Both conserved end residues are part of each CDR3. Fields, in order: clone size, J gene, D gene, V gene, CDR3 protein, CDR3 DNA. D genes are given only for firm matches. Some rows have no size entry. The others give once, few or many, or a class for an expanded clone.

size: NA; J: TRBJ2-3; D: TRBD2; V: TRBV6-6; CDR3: CASRTSGGADTQYF; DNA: TGTGCCAGCAGGACTAGCGGGGGAGCAGATACGCAGTATTTT
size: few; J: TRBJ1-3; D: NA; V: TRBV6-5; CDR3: CASSYDRSSSGNTIYF; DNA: TGTGCCAGCAGTTACGACAGGTCAAGCTCTGGAAACACCATATATTTT
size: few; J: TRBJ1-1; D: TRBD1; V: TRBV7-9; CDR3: CASSLIQGGNEAFF; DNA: TGTGCCAGCAGCTTGATACAGGGGGGGAATGAAGCTTTCTTT
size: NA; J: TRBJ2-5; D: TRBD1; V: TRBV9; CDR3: CASSPHASGQGLGTQYF; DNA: TGTGCCAGCAGCCCGCACGCCTCGGGACAGGGCCTCGGGACCCAGTACTTC
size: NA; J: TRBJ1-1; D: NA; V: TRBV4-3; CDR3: CASSQDPFTEAFF; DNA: TGCGCCAGCAGCCAAGATCCGTTCACTGAAGCTTTCTTT
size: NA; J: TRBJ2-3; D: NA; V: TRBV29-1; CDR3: CSVGPGTGSLSTDTQYF; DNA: TGCAGCGTCGGACCCGGAACAGGATCCCTTAGCACAGATACGCAGTATTTT
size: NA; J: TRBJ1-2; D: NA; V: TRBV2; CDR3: CASSEEPWPFTANYGYTF; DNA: TGTGCCAGCAGTGAAGAGCCTTGGCCCTTTACAGCTAACTATGGCTACACCTTC
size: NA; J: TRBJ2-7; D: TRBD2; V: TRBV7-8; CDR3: CASSLVHPGTSDYEQYF; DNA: TGTGCCAGCAGCTTAGTCCACCCGGGGACTAGCGACTACGAGCAGTACTTC
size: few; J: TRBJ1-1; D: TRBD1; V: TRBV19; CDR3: CASSRSKGQRAGSTMNTEAFF; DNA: TGTGCCAGTAGTAGATCGAAGGGACAGCGGGCAGGGAGTACCATGAACACTGAAGCTTTCTTT
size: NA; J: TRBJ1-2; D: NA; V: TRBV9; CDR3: CASSVGGLAYGYTF; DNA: TGTGCCAGCAGCGTAGGTGGACTGGCATATGGCTACACCTTC
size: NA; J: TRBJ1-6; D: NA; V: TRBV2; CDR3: CASSEDLSAPLHF; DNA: TGTGCCAGCAGTGAAGACCTGTCGGCACCCCTCCACTTT
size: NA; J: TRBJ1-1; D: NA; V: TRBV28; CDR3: CASSLRQVTEAFF; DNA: TGTGCCAGCAGTCTAAGACAGGTCACTGAAGCTTTCTTT
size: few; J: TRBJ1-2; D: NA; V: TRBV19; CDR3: CASQTNYGYTF; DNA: TGTGCCAGCCAAACTAACTATGGCTACACCTTC
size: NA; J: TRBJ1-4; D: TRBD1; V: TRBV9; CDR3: CASSPRTGTGFEKLFF; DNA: TGTGCCAGCAGCCCAAGAACCGGGACAGGGTTTGAAAAACTGTTTTTT
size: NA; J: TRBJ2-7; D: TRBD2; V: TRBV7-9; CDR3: CASSHGTSGGQTSYEQYF; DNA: TGTGCCAGCAGCCACGGGACTAGCGGGGGGCAAACCTCCTACGAGCAGTACTTC
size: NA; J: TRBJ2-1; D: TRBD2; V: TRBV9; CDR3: CASSVTSGASSSYNEQFF; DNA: TGTGCCAGCAGCGTGACTAGCGGGGCCTCTAGCTCCTACAATGAGCAGTTCTTC
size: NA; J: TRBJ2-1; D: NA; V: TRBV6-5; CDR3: CASSYTTGRGYNEQFF; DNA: TGTGCCAGCAGTTATACTACAGGGAGGGGTTACAATGAGCAGTTCTTC
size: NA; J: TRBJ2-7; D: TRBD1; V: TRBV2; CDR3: CASRGQGGYEQYF; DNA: TGTGCCAGCAGGGGACAGGGAGGCTACGAGCAGTACTTC
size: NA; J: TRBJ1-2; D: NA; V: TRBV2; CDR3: CASSATGHGYTF; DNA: TGTGCCAGCAGTGCAACAGGACATGGCTACACCTTC
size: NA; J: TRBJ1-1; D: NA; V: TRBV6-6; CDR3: CASSYRGNTEAFF; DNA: TGTGCCAGCAGTTACAGGGGGAACACTGAAGCTTTCTTT
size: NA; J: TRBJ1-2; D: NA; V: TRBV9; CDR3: CASSVDDEGVYGYTF; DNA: TGTGCCAGCAGCGTAGATGACGAGGGGGTCTATGGCTACACCTTC
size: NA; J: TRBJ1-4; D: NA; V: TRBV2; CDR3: CASSEAISDEKLFF; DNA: TGTGCCAGCAGTGAAGCGATCTCGGATGAAAAACTGTTTTTT
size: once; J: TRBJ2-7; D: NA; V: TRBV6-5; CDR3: CASSYSAREKLHEQYF; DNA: TGTGCCAGCAGTTACTCGGCCAGGGAAAAGCTTCACGAGCAGTACTTC
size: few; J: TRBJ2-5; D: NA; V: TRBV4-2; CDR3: CASSLGLGGGQETQYF; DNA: TGTGCCAGCAGCCTTGGGTTAGGGGGGGGGCAAGAGACCCAGTACTTC
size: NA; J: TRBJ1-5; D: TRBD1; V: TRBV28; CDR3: CASSAGGTGAYQPQHF; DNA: TGTGCCAGCAGTGCTGGGGGGACAGGAGCTTATCAGCCCCAGCATTTT
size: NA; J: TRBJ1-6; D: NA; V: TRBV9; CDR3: CASSGRGGAYNSPLHF; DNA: TGTGCCAGCAGCGGGAGAGGGGGGGCCTATAATTCACCCCTCCACTTT
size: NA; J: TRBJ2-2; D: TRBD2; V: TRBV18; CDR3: CASSPAGGSNTGELFF; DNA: TGTGCCAGCTCACCAGCGGGGGGTTCGAACACCGGGGAGCTGTTTTTT
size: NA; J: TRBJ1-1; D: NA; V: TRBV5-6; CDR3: CASSPMAEEEAFF; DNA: TGTGCCAGCAGTCCCATGGCCGAGGAGGAAGCTTTCTTT